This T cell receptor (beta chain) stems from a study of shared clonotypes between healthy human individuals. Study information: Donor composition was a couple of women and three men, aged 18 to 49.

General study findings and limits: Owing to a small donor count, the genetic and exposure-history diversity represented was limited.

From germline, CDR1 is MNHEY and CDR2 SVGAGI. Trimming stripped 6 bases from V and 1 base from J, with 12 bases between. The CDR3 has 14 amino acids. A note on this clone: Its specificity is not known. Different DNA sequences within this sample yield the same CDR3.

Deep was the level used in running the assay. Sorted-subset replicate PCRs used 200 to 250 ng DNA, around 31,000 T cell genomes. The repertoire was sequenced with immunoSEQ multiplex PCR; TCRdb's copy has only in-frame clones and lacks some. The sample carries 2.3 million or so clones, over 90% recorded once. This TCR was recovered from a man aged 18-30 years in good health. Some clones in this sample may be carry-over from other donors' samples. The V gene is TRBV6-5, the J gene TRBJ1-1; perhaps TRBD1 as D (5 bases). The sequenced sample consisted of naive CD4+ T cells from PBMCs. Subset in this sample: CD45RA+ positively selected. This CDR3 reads CASSYRTGNTEAFF. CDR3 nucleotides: TGTGCCAGCAGCTACCGAACAGGGAACACTGAAGCTTTCTTT.